The present TCR beta chain was sequenced within a study of graft-versus-host responses after intestinal transplantation. Data came from immunoSEQ multiplex PCR; TCRdb stores just in-frame clones and leaves some out. The sample yields about 120,000 clones, approximately 90% seen once. A word on this clone: Its antigen is not identified.

The CDR3 extends over 14 amino acids. The junction had 9 bases not matched to a gene; V was cut back by 5 bases and J by 6 bases. Looked up from germline, CDR1 is SGHVS and CDR2 is FQNEAQ. Findings and limits, study-wide: GvH clones were found in recipient marrow; some appeared first in ileum or blood. With peak circulating GvH clone levels came an association with early post-transplant HvG declines.

This material consisted of unstimulated CD4+ T cells sorted from spleen or lymph node cells, taken before intestinal transplant. The source of this sequence is a human donor who received an intestinal transplant. This chain joins TRBV7-8 and TRBJ1-2; 7 bases agree with TRBD1. The CDR3 is CASSLDRVSNGYTF. CDR3 nucleotides: TGTGCCAGCAGCCTCGACAGGGTGTCTAATGGCTACACCTTC.